The rows below give T cell receptor beta chains drawn from one sample of a study of blood T cell repertoires in COVID-19. Clones were read by immunoSEQ multiplex PCR, and TCRdb kept only the in-frame ones, dropping some. The table records more than 150,000 clones, nearly 90% of them present only once. Sequenced sample: peripheral blood. The receptors here all came from a man in his fifties or sixties with acute or convalescent COVID-19. Both conserved end residues are part of each CDR3. The D gene is left open where the match is weak. The size field is filled for only some rows; it gives once, few, many or a size class.

V	size	D	J	length	CDR3	DNA
TRBV30	-	-	TRBJ2-1	13	CAWATGLGNEQFF	TGTGCCTGGGCGACGGGACTTGGGAATGAGCAGTTCTTC
TRBV18	-	-	TRBJ1-1	11	CASSQQAEAFF	TGTGCCAGCTCGCAACAGGCTGAAGCTTTCTTT
TRBV7-9	-	-	TRBJ2-2	17	CASSLVGMTPNTGELFF	TGTGCCAGCAGCTTGGTCGGGATGACCCCCAACACCGGGGAGCTGTTTTTT
TRBV2	-	-	TRBJ2-2	12	CASSINTGELFF	TGTGCCAGCTCCATTAACACCGGGGAGCTGTTTTTT
TRBV2	few	-	TRBJ2-7	13	CASSGTGIQEQYF	TGTGCCAGCAGTGGAACAGGGATTCAAGAGCAGTACTTC
TRBV5-8	-	TRBD1	TRBJ1-1	17	CASSLGGQGWVNTEAFF	TGTGCCAGCAGCTTGGGGGGACAGGGCTGGGTGAACACTGAAGCTTTCTTT
TRBV19	-	TRBD1	TRBJ2-5	15	CASSPTGTAEETQYF	TGTGCCAGTAGTCCAACCGGGACAGCTGAAGAGACCCAGTACTTC
TRBV7-2	-	TRBD1	TRBJ2-5	14	CASSLDRAQETQYF	TGTGCCAGCAGCCTCGACAGGGCCCAAGAGACCCAGTACTTC
TRBV11-2	-	-	TRBJ2-5	12	CASSLDRETQYF	TGTGCCAGCAGCTTAGATCGGGAGACCCAGTACTTC
TRBV3-1/TRBV3-2	once	TRBD1	TRBJ1-1	15	CASSSTDRGNTEAFF	TGTGCCAGCAGTTCTACGGACAGGGGGAACACTGAAGCTTTCTTT
TRBV27	-	-	TRBJ1-1	14	CASSLSGRARGAFF	TGTGCCAGCAGTTTATCCGGGAGGGCAAGGGGAGCTTTCTTT
TRBV7-2	-	-	TRBJ1-2	12	CASSLDVPGYTF	TGTGCCAGCAGCTTAGATGTTCCGGGCTACACCTTC
TRBV5-4	-	-	TRBJ2-3	14	CASSATGGADTQYF	TGTGCCAGCAGCGCAACAGGGGGGGCAGATACGCAGTATTTT
TRBV4-2	-	-	TRBJ1-2	14	CASSQEGRGGGYTF	TGTGCCAGCAGCCAAGAGGGGAGGGGCGGGGGCTACACCTTC
TRBV18	-	-	TRBJ2-1	15	CASSLSRTGYNEQFF	TGTGCCAGCTCCCTAAGCCGGACGGGATACAATGAGCAGTTCTTC
TRBV19	-	-	TRBJ2-5	14	CASSTGVGPETQYF	TGTGCCAGTAGTACCGGGGTCGGGCCAGAGACCCAGTACTTC
TRBV30	-	-	TRBJ1-2	12	CAWSVQGHGYTF	TGTGCCTGGAGTGTACAGGGTCATGGCTACACCTTC
TRBV6-2/TRBV6-3	-	TRBD1	TRBJ2-3	19	CASSYSYPEDRQTPDTQYF	TGTGCCAGCAGTTACTCATACCCTGAGGACAGGCAGACACCAGATACGCAGTATTTT
TRBV3-1/TRBV3-2	-	-	TRBJ1-5	14	CASSPTSDSRPQHF	TGTGCCAGCAGCCCAACATCCGACAGTCGGCCCCAGCATTTT
TRBV30	-	TRBD2	TRBJ2-2	16	CAWSAGGLAKSGELFF	TGTGCCTGGAGTGCAGGGGGACTAGCGAAGTCCGGGGAGCTGTTTTTT
TRBV27	-	-	TRBJ1-5	17	CASKSDRAPPGNQPQHF	TGTGCCAGCAAGTCCGACAGAGCGCCGCCAGGCAATCAGCCCCAGCATTTT
TRBV15	-	TRBD1	TRBJ2-7	16	CATSRRPGQGRDEQYF	TGTGCCACCAGCAGACGACCGGGACAGGGAAGGGACGAGCAGTACTTC
TRBV28	-	TRBD1	TRBJ1-2	14	CASSFLDREGGYTF	TGTGCCAGCAGTTTCTTGGACAGGGAAGGTGGCTACACCTTC
TRBV19	-	TRBD2	TRBJ2-4	16	CASSSSFGLAGNIQYF	TGTGCCAGTAGTAGTTCGTTCGGGCTAGCGGGAAACATTCAGTACTTC
TRBV20-1	-	TRBD2	TRBJ2-3	14	CSASSLAGSVTQYF	TGCAGTGCTAGTTCACTAGCGGGGTCGGTTACGCAGTATTTT
TRBV27	-	TRBD2	TRBJ2-5	16	CASSLERGLPGETQYF	TGTGCCAGCAGTTTAGAGCGGGGGTTACCTGGGGAGACCCAGTACTTC
TRBV15	-	-	TRBJ1-5	16	CATSRDWQAGNQPQHF	TGTGCCACCAGCAGAGATTGGCAGGCGGGTAATCAGCCCCAGCATTTT
TRBV30	-	TRBD2	TRBJ2-1	17	CAWFVSGGPIGYNEQFF	TGTGCCTGGTTTGTGTCGGGAGGGCCGATCGGATACAATGAGCAGTTCTTC
TRBV19	-	-	TRBJ1-2	16	CASSTQFWYQIYGYTF	TGTGCCAGTAGTACCCAGTTTTGGTACCAAATTTATGGCTACACCTTC
TRBV28	-	TRBD1	TRBJ1-2	16	CASSPPGQAFAYGYTF	TGTGCCAGCAGTCCGCCGGGACAGGCTTTTGCCTATGGCTACACCTTC
TRBV19	-	TRBD2	TRBJ2-6	18	CASSISAGVPSGANVLTF	TGTGCCAGTAGTATTTCGGCGGGAGTACCCTCTGGGGCCAACGTCCTGACTTTC
TRBV5-5	-	-	TRBJ2-2	16	CASSLSWRINTGELFF	TGTGCCAGCAGCTTGTCTTGGCGGATTAACACCGGGGAGCTGTTTTTT
TRBV7-3	once	-	TRBJ2-1	16	CASSFRIGTRYNEQFF	TGTGCCAGCAGCTTCAGGATCGGGACAAGGTACAATGAGCAGTTCTTC
TRBV6-1	-	TRBD1	TRBJ1-5	16	CASSEALLQGNQPQHF	TGTGCCAGCAGTGAAGCGCTGTTACAGGGGAATCAGCCCCAGCATTTT
TRBV5-5	once	TRBD1	TRBJ2-7	17	CASSPFPPGGYPYEQYF	TGTGCCAGCAGCCCATTCCCCCCAGGGGGTTACCCCTACGAGCAGTACTTC
TRBV7-3	-	-	TRBJ1-1	13	CASSQNMNTEAFF	TGTGCCAGCAGCCAAAACATGAACACTGAAGCTTTCTTT
TRBV27	-	TRBD1	TRBJ1-2	14	CASSPRTGGFGYTF	TGTGCCAGCAGTCCACGGACAGGGGGCTTTGGCTACACCTTC
TRBV27	-	-	TRBJ2-4	16	CASSLSSAGFKNIQYF	TGTGCCAGCAGTTTATCTTCAGCGGGCTTCAAAAACATTCAGTACTTC
TRBV9	-	-	TRBJ1-6	14	CASSVGHLNSPLHF	TGTGCCAGCAGCGTTGGGCATTTAAATTCACCCCTCCACTTT
TRBV5-1	-	TRBD2	TRBJ2-5	15	CASSSGLAGGETQYF	TGCGCCAGCAGCTCCGGACTAGCGGGTGGGGAGACCCAGTACTTC
TRBV27	few	-	TRBJ2-7	12	CASSGSTREQYF	TGTGCCAGCAGTGGGAGTACGAGGGAGCAGTACTTC
TRBV19	-	-	TRBJ2-5	11	CATGPAGTQYF	TGTGCCACTGGCCCCGCGGGGACCCAGTACTTC
TRBV10-3	-	TRBD1	TRBJ2-2	14	CATRQGADTGELFF	TGTGCCACCCGACAGGGGGCGGACACCGGGGAGCTGTTTTTT
TRBV28	-	TRBD2	TRBJ2-4	19	CASSFSYGGGPSAKNIQYF	TGTGCCAGCAGTTTTTCTTATGGGGGAGGGCCTTCAGCCAAAAACATTCAGTACTTC
TRBV15	-	TRBD2	TRBJ2-2	15	CATSREAGGPGELFF	TGTGCCACCAGCAGAGAAGCGGGGGGGCCCGGGGAGCTGTTTTTT
TRBV2	-	TRBD1	TRBJ2-5	14	CASSVDRGLETQYF	TGTGCCAGCAGCGTGGACAGGGGGCTAGAGACCCAGTACTTC
TRBV6-5	-	TRBD2	TRBJ2-7	15	CASSPLAGNRGEQYF	TGTGCCAGCAGCCCACTAGCGGGAAACCGCGGGGAGCAGTACTTC
TRBV25-1	-	-	TRBJ1-2	14	CASSENRAPYGYTF	TGTGCCAGCAGTGAAAACAGGGCGCCCTATGGCTACACCTTC
TRBV24-1	once	-	TRBJ2-2	13	CATRGSGAGELFF	TGTGCCACCCGAGGGTCCGGGGCCGGGGAGCTGTTTTTT
TRBV19	-	-	TRBJ2-5	15	CASSILRGAGETQYF	TGTGCCAGTAGTATACTCCGGGGGGCCGGGGAGACCCAGTACTTC
TRBV7-9	once	TRBD2	TRBJ2-1	15	CASSLSSGGYNEQFF	TGTGCCAGCAGCCTATCTAGCGGGGGATACAATGAGCAGTTCTTC